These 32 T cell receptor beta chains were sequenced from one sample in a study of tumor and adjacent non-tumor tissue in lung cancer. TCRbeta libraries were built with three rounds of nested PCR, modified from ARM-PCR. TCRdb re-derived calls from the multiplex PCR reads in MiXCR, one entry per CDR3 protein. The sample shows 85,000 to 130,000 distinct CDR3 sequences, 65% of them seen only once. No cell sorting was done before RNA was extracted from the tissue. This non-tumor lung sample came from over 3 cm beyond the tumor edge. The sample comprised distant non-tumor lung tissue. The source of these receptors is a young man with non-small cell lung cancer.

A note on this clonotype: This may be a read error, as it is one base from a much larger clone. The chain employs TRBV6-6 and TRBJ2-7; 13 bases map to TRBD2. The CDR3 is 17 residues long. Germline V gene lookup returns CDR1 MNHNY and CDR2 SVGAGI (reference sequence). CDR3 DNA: TGTGCCAGCAGTTACGGGGGACTAGCGGGGCTCTCCTTCGAGCAGTACTTC. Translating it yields CASSYGGLAGLSFEQYF.

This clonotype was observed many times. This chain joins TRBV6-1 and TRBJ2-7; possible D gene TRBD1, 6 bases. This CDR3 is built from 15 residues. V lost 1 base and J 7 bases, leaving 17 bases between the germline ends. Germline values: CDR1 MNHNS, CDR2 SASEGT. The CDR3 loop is CASSEGVGAPSEQYF. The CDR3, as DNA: TGTGCCAGCAGTGAAGGAGTGGGGGCTCCTAGTGAGCAGTACTTC.

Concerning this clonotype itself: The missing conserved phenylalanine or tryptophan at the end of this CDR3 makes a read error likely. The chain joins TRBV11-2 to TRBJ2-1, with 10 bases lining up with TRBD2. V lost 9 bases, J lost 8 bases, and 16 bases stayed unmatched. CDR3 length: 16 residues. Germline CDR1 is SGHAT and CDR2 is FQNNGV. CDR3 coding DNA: TGTGCCAGGAGCAACACAGGGACAAGCGGGAGGGATGAGCAGTTCTTA. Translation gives CARSNTGTSGRDEQFL.

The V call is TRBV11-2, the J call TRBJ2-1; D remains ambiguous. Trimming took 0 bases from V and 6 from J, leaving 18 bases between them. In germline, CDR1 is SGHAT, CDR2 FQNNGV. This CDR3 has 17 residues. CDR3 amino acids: CASSLDLGISPGNEQFF. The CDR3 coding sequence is TGTGCCAGCAGCTTAGATCTGGGGATTAGTCCTGGCAATGAGCAGTTCTTC.

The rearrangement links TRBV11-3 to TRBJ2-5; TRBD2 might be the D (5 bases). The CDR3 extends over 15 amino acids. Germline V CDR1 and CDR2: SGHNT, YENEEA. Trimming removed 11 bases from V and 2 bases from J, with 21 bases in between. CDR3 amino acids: CACTLEAEGQETQYF. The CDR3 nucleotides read TGTGCCTGCACCTTAGAAGCGGAAGGGCAAGAGACCCAGTACTTC.

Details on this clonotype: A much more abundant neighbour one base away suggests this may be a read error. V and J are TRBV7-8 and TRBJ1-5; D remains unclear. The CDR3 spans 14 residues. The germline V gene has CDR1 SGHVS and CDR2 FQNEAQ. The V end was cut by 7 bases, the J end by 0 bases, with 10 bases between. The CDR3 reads CASNLLYSNQPQHF. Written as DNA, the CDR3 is TGTGCCAGCAACCTTCTCTATAGCAATCAGCCCCAGCATTTT.

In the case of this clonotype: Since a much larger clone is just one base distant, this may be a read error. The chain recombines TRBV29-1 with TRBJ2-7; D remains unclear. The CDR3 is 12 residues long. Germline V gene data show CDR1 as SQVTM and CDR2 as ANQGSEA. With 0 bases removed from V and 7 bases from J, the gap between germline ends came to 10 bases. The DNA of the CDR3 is TGCAGCGTTGAAGATGACTCCTCAGAGCAGTACTTC. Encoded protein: CSVEDDSSEQYF.

Here the CDR3 DNA reads TGTGCCACCAGTGATTTGCTGGGCTCTTCCTACAATGAGCAGTTCTTC. It yields the protein CATSDLLGSSYNEQFF. The rearrangement joins TRBV24-1 to TRBJ2-1; no definite D call. The germline V and J ends were trimmed by 0 bases and 1 base, with 9 bases remaining between them. This CDR3 region has 16 residues. The germline V gene has CDR1 KGHDR and CDR2 SFDVKD.

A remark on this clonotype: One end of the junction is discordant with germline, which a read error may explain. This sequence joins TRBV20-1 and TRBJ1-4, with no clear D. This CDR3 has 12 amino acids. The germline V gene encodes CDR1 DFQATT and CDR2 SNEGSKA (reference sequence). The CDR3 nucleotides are TGCAGTGCTAGAGGGATTGATGAAAAATTGTTTTTT. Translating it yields CSARGIDEKLFF.

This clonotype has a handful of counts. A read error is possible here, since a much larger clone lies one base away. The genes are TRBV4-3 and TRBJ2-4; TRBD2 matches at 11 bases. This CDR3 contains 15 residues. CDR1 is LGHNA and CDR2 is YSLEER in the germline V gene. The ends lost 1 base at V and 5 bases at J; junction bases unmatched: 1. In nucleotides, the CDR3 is TGCGCCAGCAGCCAAGGGGGACTAGCGGAAAACATTCAGTACTTC. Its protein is CASSQGGLAENIQYF.

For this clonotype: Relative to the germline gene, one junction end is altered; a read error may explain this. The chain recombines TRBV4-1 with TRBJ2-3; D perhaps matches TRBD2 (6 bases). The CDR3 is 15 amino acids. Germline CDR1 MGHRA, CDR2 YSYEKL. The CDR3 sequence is CASRQDRRGAGTQYF. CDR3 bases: TGCGCCAGCAGGCAAGATCGGAGGGGTGCAGGTACGCAGTATTTT.

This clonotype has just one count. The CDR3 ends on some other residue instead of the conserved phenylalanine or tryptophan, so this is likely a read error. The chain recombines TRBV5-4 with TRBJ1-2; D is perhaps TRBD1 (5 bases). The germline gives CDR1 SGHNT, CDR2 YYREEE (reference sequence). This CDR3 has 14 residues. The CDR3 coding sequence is TGCGCCAGCAGTCTGGGAGTGGGGGGTTATGGCTACACCTCC. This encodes CASSLGVGGYGYTS.

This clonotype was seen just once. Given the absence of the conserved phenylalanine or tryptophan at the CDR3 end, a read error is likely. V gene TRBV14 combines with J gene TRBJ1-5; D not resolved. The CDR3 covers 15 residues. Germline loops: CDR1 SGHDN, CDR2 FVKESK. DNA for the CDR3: TGCGCCAGCAGCCAAGAGGGTAATAGCAATCAGCCCCAGCATTAT. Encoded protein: CASSQEGNSNQPQHY.

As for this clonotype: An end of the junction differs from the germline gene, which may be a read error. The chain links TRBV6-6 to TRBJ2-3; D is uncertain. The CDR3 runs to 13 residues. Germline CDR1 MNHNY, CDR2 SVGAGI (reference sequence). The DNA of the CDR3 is TGTGCCAGTAGTTACTATATGGGAGATACGCAGTATTTT. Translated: CASSYYMGDTQYF.

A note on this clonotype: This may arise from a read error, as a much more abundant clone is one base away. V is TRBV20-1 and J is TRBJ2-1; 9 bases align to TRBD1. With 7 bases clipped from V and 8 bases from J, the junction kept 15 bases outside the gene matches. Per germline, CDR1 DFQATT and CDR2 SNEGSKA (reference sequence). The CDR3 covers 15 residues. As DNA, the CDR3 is TGCAGTGTTGAGGGACAGGGAGGTTCCCACTATGAGCAGTTCTTC. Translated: CSVEGQGGSHYEQFF.

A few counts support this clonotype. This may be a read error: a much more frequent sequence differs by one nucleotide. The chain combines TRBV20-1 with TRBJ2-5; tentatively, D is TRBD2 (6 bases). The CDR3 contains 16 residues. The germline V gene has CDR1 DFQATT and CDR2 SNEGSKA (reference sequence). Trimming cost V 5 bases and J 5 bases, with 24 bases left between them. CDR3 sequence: CSADRAGCYFEETQYF. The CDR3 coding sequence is TGCAGTGCTGATAGGGCGGGATGCTACTTTGAGGAGACCCAGTACTTC.

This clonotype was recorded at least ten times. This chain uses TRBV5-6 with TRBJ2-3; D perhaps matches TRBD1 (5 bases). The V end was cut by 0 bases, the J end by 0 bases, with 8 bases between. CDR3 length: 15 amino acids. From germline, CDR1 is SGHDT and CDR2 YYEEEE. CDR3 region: CASSLVTVSTDTQYF. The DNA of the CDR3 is TGTGCCAGCAGCTTGGTGACAGTGAGCACAGATACGCAGTATTTT.

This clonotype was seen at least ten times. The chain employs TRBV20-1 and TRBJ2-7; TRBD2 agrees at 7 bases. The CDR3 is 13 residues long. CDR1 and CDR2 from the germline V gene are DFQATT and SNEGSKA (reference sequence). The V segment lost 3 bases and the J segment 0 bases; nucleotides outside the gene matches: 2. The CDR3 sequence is CSARGGSSYEQYF. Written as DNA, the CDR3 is TGCAGTGCTAGGGGGGGGAGCTCCTACGAGCAGTACTTC.

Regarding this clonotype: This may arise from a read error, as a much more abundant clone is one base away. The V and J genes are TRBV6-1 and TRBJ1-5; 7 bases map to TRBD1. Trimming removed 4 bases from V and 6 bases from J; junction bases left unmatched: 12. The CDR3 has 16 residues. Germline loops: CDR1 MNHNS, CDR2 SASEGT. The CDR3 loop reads CASSAWKGAGAQPQHF. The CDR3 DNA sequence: TGTGCCAGCAGTGCATGGAAGGGGGCGGGAGCTCAGCCCCAGCATTTT.

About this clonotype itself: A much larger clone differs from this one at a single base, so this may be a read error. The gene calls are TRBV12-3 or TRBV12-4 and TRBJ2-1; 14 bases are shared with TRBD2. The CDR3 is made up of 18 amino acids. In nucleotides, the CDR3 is TGTCCCAGCAGTTGGACTAGCGGGGGGATTGGGACCTACAATGAGCAGTTCTTC. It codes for CPSSWTSGGIGTYNEQFF.

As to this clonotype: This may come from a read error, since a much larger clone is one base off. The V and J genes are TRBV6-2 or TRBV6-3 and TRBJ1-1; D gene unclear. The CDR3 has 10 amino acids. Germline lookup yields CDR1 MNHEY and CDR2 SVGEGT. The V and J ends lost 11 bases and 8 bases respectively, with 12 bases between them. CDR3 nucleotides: TGTGCCTCCGGGCACTCCGAAGCTTTCTTT. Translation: CASGHSEAFF.

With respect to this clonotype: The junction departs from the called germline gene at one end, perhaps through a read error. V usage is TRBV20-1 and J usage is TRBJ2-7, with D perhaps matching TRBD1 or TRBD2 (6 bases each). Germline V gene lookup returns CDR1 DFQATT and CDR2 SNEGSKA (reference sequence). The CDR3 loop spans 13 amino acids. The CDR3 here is CSARSIGGYEQYF. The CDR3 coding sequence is TGCAGTGCTAGGTCCATCGGGGGCTACGAGCAGTACTTT.

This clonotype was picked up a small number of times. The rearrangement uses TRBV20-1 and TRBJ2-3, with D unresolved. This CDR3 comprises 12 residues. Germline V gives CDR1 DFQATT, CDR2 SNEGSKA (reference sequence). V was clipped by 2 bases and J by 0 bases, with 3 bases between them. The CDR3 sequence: CSARISTDTQYF. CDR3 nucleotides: TGCAGTGCTAGAATCAGCACAGATACGCAGTATTTT.

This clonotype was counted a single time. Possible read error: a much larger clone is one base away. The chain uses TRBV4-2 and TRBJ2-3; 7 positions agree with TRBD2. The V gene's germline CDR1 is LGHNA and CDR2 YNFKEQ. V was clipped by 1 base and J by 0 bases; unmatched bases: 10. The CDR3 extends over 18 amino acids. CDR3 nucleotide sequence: TGTGCCAGCAGCCAAGTATCGAGCGGGGAGTCTAGCACAGATACGCAGTATTTT. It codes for CASSQVSSGESSTDTQYF.

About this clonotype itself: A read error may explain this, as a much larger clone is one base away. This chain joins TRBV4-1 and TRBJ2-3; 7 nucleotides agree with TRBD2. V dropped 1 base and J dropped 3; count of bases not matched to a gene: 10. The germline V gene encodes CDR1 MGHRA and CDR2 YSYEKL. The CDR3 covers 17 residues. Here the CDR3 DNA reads TGCGCCAGCAGCCAAGGGTGGCGGGGGATTTATACAGATACGCAGTATTTT. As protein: CASSQGWRGIYTDTQYF.

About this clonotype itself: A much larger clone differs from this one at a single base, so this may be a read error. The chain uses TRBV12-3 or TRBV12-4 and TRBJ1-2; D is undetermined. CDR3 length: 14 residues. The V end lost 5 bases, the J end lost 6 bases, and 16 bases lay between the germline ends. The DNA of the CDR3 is TGTGCCAGCAGTCCCGGGTCCCCAGCGGATGGCTACACCTTC. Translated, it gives CASSPGSPADGYTF.

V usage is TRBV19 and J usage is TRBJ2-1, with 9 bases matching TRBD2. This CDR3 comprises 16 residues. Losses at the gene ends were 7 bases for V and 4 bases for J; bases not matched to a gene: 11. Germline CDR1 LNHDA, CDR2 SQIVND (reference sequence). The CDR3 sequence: CASTNLAGGTYNEQFF. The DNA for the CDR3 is TGTGCCAGTACTAATCTGGCGGGGGGGACGTACAATGAGCAGTTCTTC.

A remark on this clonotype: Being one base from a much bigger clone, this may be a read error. The CDR3 DNA sequence: TGTGCCAGCAATTCTGGGGCCAACGTCCTGACTTTC. The encoded protein is CASNSGANVLTF. The J gene is TRBJ2-6, the V gene TRBV12-3 or TRBV12-4, with D unresolved. Trimming took 7 bases from V and 1 from J, leaving 2 bases between them. The CDR3 contains 12 residues.

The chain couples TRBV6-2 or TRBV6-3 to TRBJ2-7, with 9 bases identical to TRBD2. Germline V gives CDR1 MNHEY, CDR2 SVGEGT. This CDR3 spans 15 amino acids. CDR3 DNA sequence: TGTGCCAGCACCACAATGACTAGCGGTTCCTACAAGCAGTACGTC. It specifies CASTTMTSGSYKQYV.

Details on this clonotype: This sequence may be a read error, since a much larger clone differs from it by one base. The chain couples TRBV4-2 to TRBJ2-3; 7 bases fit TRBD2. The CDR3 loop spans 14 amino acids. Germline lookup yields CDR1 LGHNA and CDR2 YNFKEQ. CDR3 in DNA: TGTGCCAGGAGCCAGGGCGGGGGTGCAGATACGCAGTATTTT. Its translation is CARSQGGGADTQYF.

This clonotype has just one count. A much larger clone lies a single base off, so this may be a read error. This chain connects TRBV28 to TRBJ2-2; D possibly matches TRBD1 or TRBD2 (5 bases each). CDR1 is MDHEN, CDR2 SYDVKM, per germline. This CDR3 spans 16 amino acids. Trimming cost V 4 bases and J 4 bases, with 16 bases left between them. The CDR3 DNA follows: TGTGCCAGCAGTTCGTCGGGGACCGGATGCACCGGGGAGCTGTTTTTT. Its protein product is CASSSSGTGCTGELFF.

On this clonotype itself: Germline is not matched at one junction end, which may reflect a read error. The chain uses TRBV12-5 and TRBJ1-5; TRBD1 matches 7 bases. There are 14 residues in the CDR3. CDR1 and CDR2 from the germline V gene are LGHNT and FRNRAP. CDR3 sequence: CSSAPRDSNQSQHF. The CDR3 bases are TGTTCTAGTGCCCCAAGGGACAGCAATCAGTCCCAGCATTTT.